This T cell receptor beta chain was recovered during a study of T cell responses to AZD1222 COVID-19 vaccine (dated by TCRdb to the early 2020s). For context, the study as a whole: AZD1222 recipients given second doses at about 4 weeks or at about 12 weeks were pooled, since spike-specific TCR depth and breadth were not found to differ between the two schedules. TCR sequencing covered 230 to 250 trial participants: 200 to 220 given two doses of AZD1222 and 26 given two doses of MenACWY control vaccine. Trial participants were enrolled by age into 18-55, 56-69 and 70-plus year subgroups, with approximately 150, 28 and 58 TCR-sequenced participants respectively. Findings and caveats that apply to the study as a whole: Participants were mostly white British, with more females than males. The authors suggested clonal diversity may have been underestimated. The vaccine-associated CD4 TCRs covered the entire spike protein, and the dominant responses fell in regions 160-218 and 743-854. The 56-69-year group was small, and its depth increase did not reach significance, likely because of low power. Nearly half of unique spike-specific TCRs reportedly recognized epitopes outside regions mutated in the B.1.351 and B.1.1.7 variants. Conclusions about previously exposed vaccinees were limited because only six AZD1222 recipients were SARS-CoV-2 seropositive at baseline. No day 14 peak-response samples were available, so repertoires were characterized only after the peak T cell response. A significant rise in spike-specific TCR breadth and depth was observed after two AZD1222 doses relative to day 0 and relative to MenACWY recipients.

Of note for this clone: Its antigen is unknown. Base qualities were left out, and no much larger clone turns up one base away.

The time point label on this specimen signifies: baseline before first vaccination. Vaccinee samples came from UK trials COV001 and COV002, including a single-blind randomized controlled phase 2/3 trial of AZD1222 (ChAdOx1 nCoV-19) in healthy adults. For TCRbeta chain sequencing, PBMC samples were collected from trial participants at day 0 and at day 28 after the second dose. The CDR3 regions of human TCRbeta chains were analyzed by immunosequencing. In the authors' own workflow: Repertoire TCRs were checked for matches against a reference library of SARS-CoV-2-specific TCRs that had been generated using the MIRA antigen-specificity platform. Breadth was defined as the fraction of unique TCRs that were SARS-CoV-2-associated, and depth was defined as the fraction of total T cells that were SARS-CoV-2-associated. Using the MIRA data, each spike-specific TCR was mapped to the spike region that the TCR reacts to and placed in a CD4 or CD8 class. Log10-transformed breadth and depth values were compared by one-way ANOVA with Sidak's multiple comparisons tests. TCRdb stores this immuneACCESS table with in-frame sequences only. Part of the clones is absent; in the studies checked, under half of the shortfall reflects unresolved V genes, and no reason is known for the rest. That table is the source of V, J and clone size, and D and trimming were worked out from the DNA. This sample lists tens of thousands of clones; 60% to 85% were detected once. The leading ten clones occupy 9.5% to 13% of the sample.

Germline trimming amounts to 2 bases on V and 3 bases on J, with 5 as the count of junction bases outside the gene matches. The CDR3, from cysteine to phenylalanine, totals 15 residues. The entry retains the CDR3 DNA only, 45 bases that are in frame from base 1. According to the germline V gene (reference sequence), CDR1 reads SGHNT and CDR2 reads YYREEE. The sample in question was peripheral blood, obtained on day 0 of AZD1222 vaccination. The V gene is TRBV5-4 and the J gene is TRBJ1-1, and TRBD1 aligns with 9 junction nucleotides. The sequence was obtained from an adult in good health. The CDR3 region reads CASSLQGAGDTEAFF. The sequence in DNA is TGTGCCAGCAGCTTACAGGGGGCGGGAGACACTGAAGCTTTCTTT.